Shown below are 5 T cell receptor beta chains from a single sample sequenced in a study of T cells after posttransplantation cyclophosphamide. Treatment was busulfan-fludarabine conditioning, a marrow graft, and cyclophosphamide on days +3 and +4. Method: immunoSEQ multiplex PCR; TCRdb's copy keeps in-frame clones and lacks some. The sample lists 20,000 or so clones, roughly 87% occurring once. The source was PBMCs, collected after allogeneic stem cell transplant with posttransplant cyclophosphamide. These receptors were collected from a female patient aged 40 to 55 who received an allogeneic stem cell transplant from a related donor, was CMV-positive, and had no GVHD. The graft donor may have given rise to some T cells.

This sequence joins TRBV9 and TRBJ1-1; 10 bases line up with TRBD1. Trimming took 0 bases from V and 2 from J; bases not matched to a gene: 10. The CDR3 is 18 amino acids. CDR1 is SGDLS, CDR2 YYNGEE, per germline. CDR3 residues: CASSVAGTGVLQNTEAFF. CDR3 sequence (DNA): TGTGCCAGCAGCGTAGCAGGGACAGGGGTCCTTCAAAACACTGAAGCTTTCTTT. Variable domain in full (rest from reference TRBV9 and TRBJ1-1): DSGVTQTPKHLITATGQRVTLRCSPRSGDLSVYWYQQSLDQGLQFLIQYYNGEERAKGNILERFSAQQFPDLHSELNLSSLELGDSALYFCASSVAGTGVLQNTEAFFGQGTRLTVV.

The count of this clone is one. This chain links TRBV9 with TRBJ2-1; no clear D gene. The CDR3 extends over 13 amino acids. Trimming pared 1 base from V and 6 bases from J, leaving 8 bases between. Germline CDR1 SGDLS, CDR2 YYNGEE. The CDR3: CASSVSLLNEQFF. The CDR3 DNA reads TGTGCCAGCAGCGTATCCTTACTCAATGAGCAGTTCTTC.

Written as DNA, the CDR3 is TGTGCCAGCAGCTTAGGTCTGGCTAGACCATCCTACGAGCAGTACTTC. Translated, it gives CASSLGLARPSYEQYF. The rearrangement uses TRBV7-2 and TRBJ2-7; no clear D. The V end lost 1 base, the J end lost 1 base, and 14 bases lay between the germline ends. This CDR3 is built from 16 residues. In germline, CDR1 is SGHTA, CDR2 FQGNSA.

The chain has TRBV28 and TRBJ2-3, with TRBD2 as a possible D gene (6 bases). CDR1 is MDHEN, CDR2 SYDVKM, per germline. The CDR3 is made up of 16 amino acids. V lost 0 bases, J lost 3 bases, and 13 bases lay in between. The CDR3 coding sequence is TGTGCCAGCAGTTTATGGTCGGCGGGGCAAACAGATACGCAGTATTTT. Its translation is CASSLWSAGQTDTQYF. The entire variable domain, with the rest obtained from reference TRBV28 and TRBJ2-3, is as follows: DVKVTQSSRYLVKRTGEKVFLECVQDMDHENMFWYRQDPGLGLRLIYFSYDVKMKEKGDIPEGYSVSREKKERFSLILESASTNQTSMYLCASSLWSAGQTDTQYFGPGTRLTVL.

The chain couples TRBV4-3 to TRBJ2-7, with 12 bases fitting TRBD2. This CDR3 has 15 residues. The germline gives CDR1 LGHNA, CDR2 YSLEER. Trimming took 4 bases from V and 3 from J; bases not matched to a gene: 4. In DNA, the CDR3 is TGCGCCAGCAGCCTTAGACTAGCGGGGGACTACGAGCAGTACTTC. Its translation is CASSLRLAGDYEQYF.